This entry features one T cell receptor beta chain sequence. No antigen is known for it. No base quality information exists; no much larger clone differs at one position. There are 15 amino acids in the CDR3, from cysteine to phenylalanine inclusive. Only the CDR3 part of the read is kept: 45 bases, read in frame from the first base. V lost 0 bases and J lost 3 bases; the stretch between them is 10 bases long. CDR1 and CDR2 (SGDLS, YYNGEE) derive from the germline V gene. The data derive from a study of preoperative IRX-2 immunotherapy in early breast cancer (dated by TCRdb to between 2018 and 2021). The library relied on the immunoSEQ multiplex PCR assay. Entries here come from immuneACCESS through TCRdb and include only in-frame sequences with V and J called. Some clones fail to appear in such tables; in the studies checked, an unresolved V gene covers under half of the shortfall, and the cause of the remainder is unknown. This sample lists around 62,000 clones; roughly 95% were detected once. The top ten hold 1.5% to 2% of the sample.

The sample's treatment or condition label, in plain terms: preoperative locoregional IRX-2 cytokine immunotherapy. The samples were obtained from a phase Ib study that tested preoperative, locoregional IRX-2 cytokine immunotherapy designed to prime immune responses. The donors were early-stage breast cancer patients who were given IRX-2 prior to surgery. This receptor was obtained from a human donor with breast cancer. The receptor chain draws on TRBV9 and TRBJ1-5; the D gene is unclear. The sample was gathered from a patient treated with IRX-2 immunotherapy. This receptor has the CDR3 CASSVAEGHNQPQHF. Here is the DNA: TGTGCCAGCAGCGTAGCTGAAGGCCACAATCAGCCCCAGCATTTT.